The present entry profiles one TCR beta chain with its context. As yet, its antigen is unknown. Each CDR3 protein is one row after TCRdb ran MiXCR on the RACE reads. The data contain some 400,000 distinct CDR3 sequences, 5.1% of them singletons. The data stem from a study of human T cells and chemical hapten exposure. About the research overall: Sensitization applied 2% DPC to around 2 cm by around 2 cm of upper inner arm skin. DPC at 0.01% went onto the upper back in patch tests, read at 6 days.

Study-level points and caveats: Donors, who had alopecia, may show an immune response that differs from healthy people's.

The time point denotes: pre-sensitization, week 0. Specified treatment: therapeutic diphenylcyclopropenone sensitization with weekly scalp DPC. The sequencing here drew on whole blood, taken in connection with sensitization to the hapten diphenylcyclopropenone (DPC). The sequence was collected from a woman aged 50 to 65 with alopecia areata. Some clones in this sample may be carry-over from other donors' samples.

The CDR3 here is CASSPFAGGRNQPQHF. CDR3 nucleotide sequence: TGTGCCAGCAGCCCCTTCGCCGGGGGGCGCAATCAGCCCCAGCATTTT. The V gene is TRBV4-2, the J gene TRBJ1-5; perhaps TRBD1 as D (6 bases). From germline, CDR1 is LGHNA and CDR2 YNFKEQ. V shed 4 bases and J shed 2 bases, with 15 bases lying between them. CDR3 length: 16 residues.